This T cell receptor beta chain stems from a study of blood T cell repertoires in COVID-19. Overall study context: Samples came from the United States, Italy and Spain, spanning acute and convalescent COVID-19. In each case, the material was cDNA or gDNA derived from T cells, B-cell-depleted T cells, or PBMCs.

The protocol was immunoSEQ multiplex PCR, while the TCRdb copy is restricted to in-frame clones and leaves out a portion. The profile shows 140,000 to 150,000 clones, around 85% of them singletons. V was pared by 4 bases and J by 1 base, with 5 bases of the junction left unmatched. Germline CDR1 and CDR2: LNHDA and SQIVND (reference sequence). The CDR3 extends over 15 amino acids. J is TRBJ1-1 and V is TRBV19; 8 bases are shared with TRBD1. This receptor was identified in a woman in her thirties or forties with active or convalescent COVID-19. Sequenced input: peripheral blood. The CDR3 bases are TGTGCCAGTAGTAGCCCCGGGACAGGGAACACTGAAGCTTTCTTT. Protein: CASSSPGTGNTEAFF. Based on the CDR3 plus reference TRBV19 and TRBJ1-1, the full variable domain is DGGITQSPKYLFRKEGQNVTLSCEQNLNHDAMYWYRQDPGQGLRLIYYSQIVNDFQKGDIAEGYSVSREKKESFPLTVTSAQKNPTAFYLCASSSPGTGNTEAFFGQGTRLTVV.